These 8 T cell receptor beta chains originate from one sample sequenced in a study of T-cell memory formation after mild COVID-19 (TCRdb year 2021). Libraries were prepared through 5' RACE. The sequencer listed for this sample is Illumina NovaSeq 6000. Using fastp at Q25 and MiXCR, TCRdb reprocessed the public reads and kept productive beta chains. Entries that share a CDR3 protein sequence are merged under the most common genes and DNA. In all, the sample holds 300,000 to 350,000 distinct CDR3 sequences, and around 19% of those were seen once. Roughly 21% of the sample is taken by the ten largest. The sample was PBMCs or a T cell subset sorted from them (not recorded which). These receptors originate from a man aged 18 to 35 who had mild COVID-19 (a few samples of this study predate the infection). The sample titles of this study are shuffled in the database, so cell type and time point are left out; the donor was told from shared clones.

This clonotype has a handful of counts. The chain employs TRBV9 and TRBJ2-4; D uncertain. Trimming took 4 bases from V and 6 from J, leaving 14 bases between them. CDR1 is SGDLS and CDR2 is YYNGEE in the germline V gene. The CDR3 is 14 amino acids. Here the CDR3 DNA reads TGTGCCAGCAGCCCATCCCTCGGCGGAAACATTCAGTACTTC. Translation: CASSPSLGGNIQYF.

This clonotype showed up many times. The chain joins TRBV7-9 to TRBJ2-3, with 8 bases identical to TRBD2. Germline V gene data show CDR1 as SEHNR and CDR2 as FQNEAQ (reference sequence). There are 16 residues in the CDR3. Losses at the gene ends were 2 bases for V and 4 bases for J; bases not matched to a gene: 8. Here the CDR3 reads CASSLRRGGRADTQYF. The CDR3 bases are TGTGCCAGCAGCTTAAGACGGGGGGGCCGGGCAGATACGCAGTATTTT.

This clonotype has more than one count but fewer than ten. This rearrangement joins TRBV24-1 to TRBJ2-2; 7 nucleotides match TRBD1. J lost 0 bases, V lost 5 bases, and 14 bases had no gene match. Germline assignment: CDR1 KGHDR and CDR2 SFDVKD. The CDR3 has 19 residues. CDR3 bases: TGTGCCACCAGTGGGCCACAGGGGCCCCCTTACTCGAACACCGGGGAGCTGTTTTTT. Translating gives CATSGPQGPPYSNTGELFF.

The rearrangement uses TRBV11-2 and TRBJ2-7, with a weak D call TRBD1 (5 bases). Germline CDR1 reads SGHAT; CDR2 reads FQNNGV. V dropped 2 bases and J dropped 6 bases, with 14 bases sitting between them. This CDR3 contains 14 residues. The DNA of the CDR3 is TGTGCCAGCAGCTTAATGCAGGGTCTATCCGAGCAGTACGTC. Encoded protein: CASSLMQGLSEQYV.

The chain uses TRBV7-2 and TRBJ2-5; 8 nucleotides agree with TRBD2. Germline CDR1 reads SGHTA; CDR2 reads FQGNSA. J gave up 0 bases and V 1 base, and 1 base lay outside the gene matches. This CDR3 contains 15 residues. DNA for the CDR3: TGTGCCAGCAGCTTAGAACTAGCGGACCAAGAGACCCAGTACTTC. Protein product: CASSLELADQETQYF.

The CDR3 coding sequence is TGTGCCAGCCGACAGGGTGCCGGGGAGCTGTTTTTT. This gives the protein CASRQGAGELFF. J is TRBJ2-2 and V is TRBV6-2 or TRBV6-3, with TRBD1 identical over 7 bases. V was clipped by 8 bases and J by 6 bases; unmatched bases: 3. Germline assignment: CDR1 MNHEY and CDR2 SVGEGT. The CDR3 covers 12 residues.

This clonotype occurred a few times. The rearrangement links TRBV29-1 to TRBJ2-5; D may be TRBD2 (5 bases). Germline lookup yields CDR1 SQVTM and CDR2 ANQGSEA. The CDR3 spans 14 residues. V lost 6 bases to trimming and J lost 4 bases, with 18 bases between them. This CDR3 is CSVTATLRGETQYF. CDR3 nucleotide sequence: TGCAGCGTCACCGCGACCCTACGGGGAGAGACCCAGTACTTC. Full variable domain (remainder filled in from reference TRBV29-1 and TRBJ2-5): SAVISQKPSRDICQRGTSLTIQCQVDSQVTMMFWYRQQPGQSLTLIATANQGSEATYESGFVIDKFPISRPNLTFSTLTVSNMSPEDSSIYLCSVTATLRGETQYFGPGTRLLVL.

In the case of this clonotype: This is likely a read error, given that the CDR3 carries no conserved phenylalanine or tryptophan at its end. No DNA is shown, since the ends of the CDR3 on it are uncertain; the CDR3 is the one TCRdb lists. The chain is built from TRBV2 and TRBJ2-7. The CDR3 extends over 11 residues, inclusive of both ends. CDR1 is SNHLY, CDR2 FYNNEI, per germline. The CDR3 loop reads CASTLYTTASY.